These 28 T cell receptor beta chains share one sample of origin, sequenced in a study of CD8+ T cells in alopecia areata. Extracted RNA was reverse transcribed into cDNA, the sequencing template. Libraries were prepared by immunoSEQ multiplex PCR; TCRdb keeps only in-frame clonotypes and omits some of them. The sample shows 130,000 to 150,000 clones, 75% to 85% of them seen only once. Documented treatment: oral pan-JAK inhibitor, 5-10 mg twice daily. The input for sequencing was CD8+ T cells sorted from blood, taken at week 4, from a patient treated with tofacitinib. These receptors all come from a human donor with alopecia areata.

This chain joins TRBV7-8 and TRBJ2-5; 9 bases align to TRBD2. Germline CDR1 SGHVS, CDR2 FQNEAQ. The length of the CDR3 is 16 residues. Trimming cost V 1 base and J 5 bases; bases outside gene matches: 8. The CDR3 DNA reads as TGTGCCAGCAGCTTAGAGCCAGCGGGGGGCGGGGAGACCCAGTACTTC. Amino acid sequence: CASSLEPAGGGETQYF. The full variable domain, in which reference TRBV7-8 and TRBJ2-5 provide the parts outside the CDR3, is GAGVSQSPRYKVAKRGQDVALRCDPISGHVSLFWYQQALGQGPEFLTYFQNEAQLDKSGLPSDRFFAERPEGSVSTLKIQRTQQEDSAVYLCASSLEPAGGGETQYFGPGTRLLVL.

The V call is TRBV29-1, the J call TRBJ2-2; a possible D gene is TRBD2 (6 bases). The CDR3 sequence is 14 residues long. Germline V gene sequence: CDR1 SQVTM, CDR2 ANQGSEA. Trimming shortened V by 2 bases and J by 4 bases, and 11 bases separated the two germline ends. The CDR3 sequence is CSVETGGGTGELFF. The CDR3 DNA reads TGCAGCGTTGAAACCGGGGGAGGCACCGGGGAGCTGTTTTTT.

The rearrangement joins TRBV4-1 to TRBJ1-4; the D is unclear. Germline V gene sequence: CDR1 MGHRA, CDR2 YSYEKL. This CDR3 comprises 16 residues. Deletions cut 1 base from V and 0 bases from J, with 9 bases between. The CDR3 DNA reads TGCGCCAGCAGCCAAGCTCAGGTTGCAACTAATGAAAAACTGTTTTTT. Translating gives CASSQAQVATNEKLFF.

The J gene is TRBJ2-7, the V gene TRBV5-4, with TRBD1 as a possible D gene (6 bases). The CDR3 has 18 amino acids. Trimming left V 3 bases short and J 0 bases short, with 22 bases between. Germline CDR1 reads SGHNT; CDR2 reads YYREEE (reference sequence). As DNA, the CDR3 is TGTGCCAGCAGCTGCCCCAAAACCGGGACATCTTGCTCCTACGAGCAGTACTTC. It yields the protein CASSCPKTGTSCSYEQYF.

Written as DNA, the CDR3 is TGTGCCAGCAGCGTAGACTGGGACACTGAAGCTTTCTTT. Amino acids: CASSVDWDTEAFF. The V gene is TRBV9, the J gene TRBJ1-1; D is unresolved. The CDR3 length is 13 residues. V lost 0 bases to trimming and J lost 3 bases, with 6 bases between them. CDR1 SGDLS and CDR2 YYNGEE come from the germline V gene.

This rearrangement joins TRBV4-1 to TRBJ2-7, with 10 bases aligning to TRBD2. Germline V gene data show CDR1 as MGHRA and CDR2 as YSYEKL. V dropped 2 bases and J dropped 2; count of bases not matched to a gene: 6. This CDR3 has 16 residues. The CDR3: CASSQSGGAPTYEQYF. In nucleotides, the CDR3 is TGCGCCAGCAGCCAAAGCGGGGGGGCACCGACCTACGAGCAGTACTTC.

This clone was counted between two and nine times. As DNA, the CDR3 is TGCAGCGTTGAAGATGAGGGATCCGGGCAGTACTTC. This translates into CSVEDEGSGQYF. This chain links TRBV29-1 with TRBJ2-7; weak D call: TRBD2 (5 bases). Per germline, CDR1 SQVTM and CDR2 ANQGSEA. V lost 0 bases and J lost 9, with 12 bases in between. The CDR3 consists of 12 residues.

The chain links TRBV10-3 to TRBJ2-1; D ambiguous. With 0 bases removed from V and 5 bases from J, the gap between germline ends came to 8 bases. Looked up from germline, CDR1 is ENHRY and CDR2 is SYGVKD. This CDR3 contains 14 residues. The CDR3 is CAISESEGDNEQFF. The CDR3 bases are TGTGCCATCAGTGAGTCGGAAGGAGACAATGAGCAGTTCTTC.

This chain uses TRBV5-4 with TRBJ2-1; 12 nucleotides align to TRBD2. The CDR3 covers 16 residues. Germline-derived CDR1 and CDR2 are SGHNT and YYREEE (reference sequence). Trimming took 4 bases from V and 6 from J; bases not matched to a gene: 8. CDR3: CASSGGASGGANEQFF. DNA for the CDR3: TGTGCCAGCAGCGGCGGGGCTAGCGGGGGGGCCAATGAGCAGTTCTTC. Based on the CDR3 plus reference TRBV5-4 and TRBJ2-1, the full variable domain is ETGVTQSPTHLIKTRGQQVTLRCSSQSGHNTVSWYQQALGQGPQFIFQYYREEENGRGNFPPRFSGLQFPNYSSELNVNALELDDSALYLCASSGGASGGANEQFFGPGTRLTVL.

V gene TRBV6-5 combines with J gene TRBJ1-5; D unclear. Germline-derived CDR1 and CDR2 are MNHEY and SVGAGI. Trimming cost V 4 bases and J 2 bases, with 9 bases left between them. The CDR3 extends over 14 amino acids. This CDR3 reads CASSSDSGNQPQHF. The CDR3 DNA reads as TGTGCCAGCAGTTCGGATTCCGGCAATCAGCCCCAGCATTTT.

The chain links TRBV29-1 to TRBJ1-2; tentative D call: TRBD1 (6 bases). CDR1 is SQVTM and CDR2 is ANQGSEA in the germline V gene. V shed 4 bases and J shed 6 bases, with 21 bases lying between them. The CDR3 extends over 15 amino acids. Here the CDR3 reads CSVVDGAGAKNGYTF. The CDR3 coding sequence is TGCAGCGTTGTGGACGGGGCAGGGGCAAAGAATGGCTACACCTTC.

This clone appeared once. This CDR3 reads CSVEVIRGRRETQYF. The CDR3 coding sequence is TGCAGCGTTGAAGTTATCAGGGGGCGTCGGGAGACCCAGTACTTC. The rearrangement uses TRBV29-1 and TRBJ2-5, with TRBD1 identical over 8 bases. The V gene's germline CDR1 is SQVTM and CDR2 ANQGSEA. J gave up 5 bases and V 1 base, and 9 bases lay outside the gene matches. The CDR3 is 15 amino acids. Full variable domain (remainder filled in from reference TRBV29-1 and TRBJ2-5): SAVISQKPSRDICQRGTSLTIQCQVDSQVTMMFWYRQQPGQSLTLIATANQGSEATYESGFVIDKFPISRPNLTFSTLTVSNMSPEDSSIYLCSVEVIRGRRETQYFGPGTRLLVL.

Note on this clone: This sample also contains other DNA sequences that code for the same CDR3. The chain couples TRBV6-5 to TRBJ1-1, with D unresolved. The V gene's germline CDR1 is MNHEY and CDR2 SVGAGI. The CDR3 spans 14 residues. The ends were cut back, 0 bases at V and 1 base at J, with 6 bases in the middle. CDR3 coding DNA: TGTGCCAGCAGTTACTCAGGAGGGAACACTGAAGCTTTCTTT. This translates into CASSYSGGNTEAFF.

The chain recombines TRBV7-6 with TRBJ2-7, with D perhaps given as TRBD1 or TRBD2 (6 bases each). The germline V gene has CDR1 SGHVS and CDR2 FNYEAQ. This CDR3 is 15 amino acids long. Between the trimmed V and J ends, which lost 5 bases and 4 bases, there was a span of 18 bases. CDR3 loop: CASSDGTPEGYEQYF. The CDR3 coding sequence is TGTGCCAGCAGCGACGGGACACCGGAGGGATACGAGCAGTACTTC.

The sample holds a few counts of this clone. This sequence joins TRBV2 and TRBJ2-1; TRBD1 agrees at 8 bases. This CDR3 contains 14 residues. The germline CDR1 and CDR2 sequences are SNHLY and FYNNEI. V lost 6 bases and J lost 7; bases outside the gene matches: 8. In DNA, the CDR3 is TGTGCCAGCAGCAGAGGACAGGGTGGTAATGAGCAGTTCTTC. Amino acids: CASSRGQGGNEQFF. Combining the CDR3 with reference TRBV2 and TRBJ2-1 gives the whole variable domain EPEVTQTPSHQVTQMGQEVILRCVPISNHLYFYWYRQILGQKVEFLVSFYNNEISEKSEIFDDQFSVERPDGSNFTLKIRSTKLEDSAMYFCASSRGQGGNEQFFGPGTRLTVL.

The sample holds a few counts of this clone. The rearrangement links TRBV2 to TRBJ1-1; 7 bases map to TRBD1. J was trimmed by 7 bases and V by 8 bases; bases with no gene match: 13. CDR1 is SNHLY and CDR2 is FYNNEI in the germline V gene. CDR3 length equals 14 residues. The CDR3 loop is CASVPGQHNFEAFF. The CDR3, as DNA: TGTGCCAGCGTACCGGGACAGCATAACTTTGAAGCTTTCTTT.

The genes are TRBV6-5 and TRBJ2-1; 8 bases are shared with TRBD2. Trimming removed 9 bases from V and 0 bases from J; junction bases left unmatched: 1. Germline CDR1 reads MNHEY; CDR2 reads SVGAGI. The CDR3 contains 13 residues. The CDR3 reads CASGTSSYNEQFF. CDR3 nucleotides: TGTGCCAGTGGGACTAGCTCCTACAATGAGCAGTTCTTC.

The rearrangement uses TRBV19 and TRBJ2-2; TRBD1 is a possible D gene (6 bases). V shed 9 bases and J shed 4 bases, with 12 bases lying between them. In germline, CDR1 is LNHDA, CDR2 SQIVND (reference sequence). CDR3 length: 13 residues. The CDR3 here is CASSGEGTGELFF. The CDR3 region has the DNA TGTGCCAGCTCAGGGGAAGGCACCGGGGAGCTGTTTTTT.

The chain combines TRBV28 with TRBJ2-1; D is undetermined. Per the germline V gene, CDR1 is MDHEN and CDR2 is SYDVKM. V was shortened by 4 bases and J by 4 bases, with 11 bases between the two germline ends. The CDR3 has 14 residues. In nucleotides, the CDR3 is TGTGCCAGCAGTTCATCAGACGGTTACAATGAGCAGTTCTTC. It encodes CASSSSDGYNEQFF.

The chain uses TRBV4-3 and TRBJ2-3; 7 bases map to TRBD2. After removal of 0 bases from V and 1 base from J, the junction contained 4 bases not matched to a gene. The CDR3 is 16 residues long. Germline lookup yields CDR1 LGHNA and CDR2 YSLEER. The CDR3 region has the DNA TGCGCCAGCAGCCAAGATTGGGCGGGGGGCACAGATACGCAGTATTTT. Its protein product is CASSQDWAGGTDTQYF.

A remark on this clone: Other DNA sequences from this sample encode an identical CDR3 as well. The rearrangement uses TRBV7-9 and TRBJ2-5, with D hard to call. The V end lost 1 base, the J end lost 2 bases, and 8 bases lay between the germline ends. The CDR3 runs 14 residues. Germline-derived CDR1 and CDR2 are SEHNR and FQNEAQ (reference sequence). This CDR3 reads CASSLVGGQETQYF. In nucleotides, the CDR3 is TGTGCCAGCAGCTTAGTCGGTGGACAAGAGACCCAGTACTTC. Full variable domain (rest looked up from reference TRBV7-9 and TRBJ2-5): DTGVSQNPRHKITKRGQNVTFRCDPISEHNRLYWYRQTLGQGPEFLTYFQNEAQLEKSRLLSDRFSAERPKGSFSTLEIQRTEQGDSAMYLCASSLVGGQETQYFGPGTRLLVL.

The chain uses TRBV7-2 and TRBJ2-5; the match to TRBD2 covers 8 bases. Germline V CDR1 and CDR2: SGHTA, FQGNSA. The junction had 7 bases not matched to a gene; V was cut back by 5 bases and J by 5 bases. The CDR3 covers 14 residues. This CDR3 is CASSPGRGGETQYF. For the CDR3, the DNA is TGTGCCAGCAGCCCCGGGAGGGGTGGGGAGACCCAGTACTTC.

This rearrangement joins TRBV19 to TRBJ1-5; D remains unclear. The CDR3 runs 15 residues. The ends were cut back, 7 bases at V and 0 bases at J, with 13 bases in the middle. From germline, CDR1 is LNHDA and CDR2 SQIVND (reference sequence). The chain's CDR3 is CASTTHTYSNQPQHF. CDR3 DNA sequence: TGTGCCAGTACCACTCACACATATAGCAATCAGCCCCAGCATTTT.

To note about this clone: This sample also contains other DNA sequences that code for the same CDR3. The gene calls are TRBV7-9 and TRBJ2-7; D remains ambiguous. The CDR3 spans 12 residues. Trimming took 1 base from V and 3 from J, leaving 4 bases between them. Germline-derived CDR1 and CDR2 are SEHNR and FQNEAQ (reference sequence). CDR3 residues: CASSLGYYEQYF. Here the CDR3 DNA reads TGTGCCAGCAGCTTAGGATACTACGAGCAGTACTTC.

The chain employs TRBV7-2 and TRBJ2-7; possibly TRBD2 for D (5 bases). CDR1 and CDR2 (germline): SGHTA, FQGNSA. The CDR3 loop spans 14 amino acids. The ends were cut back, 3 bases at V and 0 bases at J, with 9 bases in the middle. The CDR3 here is CASSFFGDSYEQYF. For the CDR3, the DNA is TGTGCCAGCAGCTTCTTCGGGGACTCCTACGAGCAGTACTTC.

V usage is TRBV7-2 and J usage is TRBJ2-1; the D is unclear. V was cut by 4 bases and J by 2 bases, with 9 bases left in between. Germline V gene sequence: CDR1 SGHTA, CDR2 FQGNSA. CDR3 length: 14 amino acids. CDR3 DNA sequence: TGTGCCAGCAGCTGGGGTAATCCCTACAATGAGCAGTTCTTC. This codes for CASSWGNPYNEQFF.

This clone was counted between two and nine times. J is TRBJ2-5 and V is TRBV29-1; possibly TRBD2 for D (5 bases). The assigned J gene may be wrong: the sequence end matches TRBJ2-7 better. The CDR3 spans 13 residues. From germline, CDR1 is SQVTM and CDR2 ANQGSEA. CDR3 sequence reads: CSAVGGGSYEQYF. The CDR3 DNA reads TGCAGCGCGGTCGGCGGAGGATCCTACGAGCAGTACTTC.

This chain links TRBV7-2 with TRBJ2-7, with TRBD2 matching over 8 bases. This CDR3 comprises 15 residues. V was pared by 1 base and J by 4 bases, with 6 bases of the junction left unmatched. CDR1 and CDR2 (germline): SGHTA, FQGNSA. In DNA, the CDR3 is TGTGCCAGCAGCTTAGAGTTCGCGGGGGGTTACGAGCAGTACTTC. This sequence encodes CASSLEFAGGYEQYF.